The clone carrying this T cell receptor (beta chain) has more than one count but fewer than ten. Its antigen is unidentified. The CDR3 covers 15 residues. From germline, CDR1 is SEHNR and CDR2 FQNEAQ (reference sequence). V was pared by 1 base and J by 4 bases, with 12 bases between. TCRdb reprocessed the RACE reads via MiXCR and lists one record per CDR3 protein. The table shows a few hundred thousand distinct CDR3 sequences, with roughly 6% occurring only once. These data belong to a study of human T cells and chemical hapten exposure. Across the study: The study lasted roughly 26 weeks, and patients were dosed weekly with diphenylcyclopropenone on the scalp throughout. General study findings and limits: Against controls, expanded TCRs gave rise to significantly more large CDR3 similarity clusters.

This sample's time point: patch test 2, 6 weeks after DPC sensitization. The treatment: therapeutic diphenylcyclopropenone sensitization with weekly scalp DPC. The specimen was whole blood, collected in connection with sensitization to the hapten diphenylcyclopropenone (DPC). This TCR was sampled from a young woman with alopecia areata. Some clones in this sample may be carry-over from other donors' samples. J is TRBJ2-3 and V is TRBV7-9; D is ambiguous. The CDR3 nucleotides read TGTGCCAGCAGCTTAGATAGTAGTTTTTCAGATACGCAGTATTTT. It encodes CASSLDSSFSDTQYF.